Listed here are 22 T cell receptor beta chains from one sample, sequenced in a study of glioma-infiltrating T cells. The iRepertoire nested amplicon-rescue multiplex PCR amplified TCR alpha and beta CDR3s from RNA. One entry per CDR3 protein, called by TCRdb with MiXCR from the multiplex PCR reads. Of 150,000 to 200,000 distinct CDR3 sequences in the sample, about 31% are singletons; the top ten hold around 20%. Input material: glioma tissue, nonneoplastic brain tissue, or PBMCs (not recorded which). These TCRs come from a human donor with low-grade glioma or glioblastoma, undergoing nonglioma brain surgery, or in good health (not recorded which).

The table lists this clonotype with many counts. The junction departs from the called germline gene at one end, perhaps through a read error. V gene TRBV3-1 combines with J gene TRBJ2-1; D is unresolved. The CDR3 has 12 amino acids. Germline lookup yields CDR1 LGHDT and CDR2 YNNKEL (reference sequence). The CDR3 spells CASSQVMSTPDF. The CDR3 DNA reads TGTGCCAGCAGCCAAGTTATGTCAACTCCTGACTTC.

This clonotype was counted ten times or more. The chain has TRBV19 and TRBJ2-5, with a tentative D call TRBD2 (5 bases). This CDR3 has 13 amino acids. The germline V gene has CDR1 LNHDA and CDR2 SQIVND (reference sequence). Trimming pared 9 bases from V and 0 bases from J, leaving 11 bases between. CDR3 protein: CASSGGHQETQYF. CDR3 nucleotide sequence: TGTGCCAGCTCCGGCGGGCACCAAGAGACCCAGTACTTC.

On this clonotype: Germline and junction disagree at one end, which may indicate a read error. The chain uses TRBV6-5 and TRBJ2-1, with D hard to call. Germline V CDR1 and CDR2: MNHEY, SVGAGI. The CDR3 sequence is 12 residues long. DNA for the CDR3: TGTGCCAGCAGTTACCCCTACAATGAGCAGTTCTTT. Translating gives CASSYPYNEQFF.

There are many counts of this clonotype. V is TRBV6-2 or TRBV6-3 and J is TRBJ1-4; D might be TRBD1 (5 bases). Trimming took 2 bases from V and 8 from J, leaving 21 bases between them. The CDR3 is 17 residues long. Germline lookup yields CDR1 MNHEY and CDR2 SVGEGT. The CDR3 region is CASSYAGGRGPAEKLFF. CDR3 bases: TGTGCCAGCAGTTACGCGGGCGGACGGGGCCCAGCGGAAAAACTGTTTTTT.

The rearrangement uses TRBV18 and TRBJ2-4; perhaps D is TRBD1 or TRBD2 (5 bases each). Trimming took off 6 bases at V and 7 bases at J, with 13 bases between the two ends. Germline V gives CDR1 KGHSH, CDR2 LQKENI. The CDR3 runs to 13 residues. The CDR3 spells CASSGDRRNIQYF. The CDR3 DNA is TGTGCCAGCTCGGGGGACCGCAGGAACATTCAGTACTTC.

This clonotype occurred a few times. The genes are TRBV4-2 and TRBJ2-5; D possibly corresponds to TRBD2 (6 bases). With 4 bases removed from V and 3 bases from J, the gap between germline ends came to 15 bases. The germline CDR1 and CDR2 sequences are LGHNA and YNFKEQ. CDR3 size: 15 residues. The CDR3 DNA reads as TGTGCCAGCAGCCTCGGGACTCACGAGGAAGAGACCCAGTACTTC. It encodes CASSLGTHEEETQYF.

This clonotype was counted ten times or more. The gene calls are TRBV25-1 and TRBJ2-7; no clear D gene. This CDR3 comprises 11 residues. Germline CDR1 MGHDK, CDR2 SYGVNS. Deletions cut 4 bases from V and 5 bases from J, with 6 bases between. The DNA for the CDR3 is TGTGCCAGCAGTGTGTGGAACGAGCAGTACTTC. Amino acids: CASSVWNEQYF.

The V gene is TRBV29-1, the J gene TRBJ1-2; D uncertain. The CDR3 is made up of 11 amino acids. The V end was cut by 4 bases, the J end by 8 bases, with 11 bases between. Germline V gives CDR1 SQVTM, CDR2 ANQGSEA. CDR3 sequence (DNA): TGCAGCGTTGCAAGGGATGGAGGCTACACCTTC. It encodes CSVARDGGYTF. Looking up the rest from reference TRBV29-1 and TRBJ1-2 gives the full variable domain: SAVISQKPSRDICQRGTSLTIQCQVDSQVTMMFWYRQQPGQSLTLIATANQGSEATYESGFVIDKFPISRPNLTFSTLTVSNMSPEDSSIYLCSVARDGGYTFGSGTRLTVV.

This clonotype was recorded only once. The CDR3 ends on some other residue instead of the conserved phenylalanine or tryptophan, so this is likely a read error. The chain joins TRBV27 to TRBJ2-5; D unclear. CDR1 and CDR2 from the germline V gene are MNHEY and SMNVEV (reference sequence). The CDR3 totals 14 residues. The chain's CDR3 is CARSARLRQETQYL. DNA for the CDR3: TGTGCCCGAAGTGCCCGACTCCGCCAAGAGACACAGTACCTC.

There are many counts of this clonotype. The chain joins TRBV6-1 to TRBJ1-5; TRBD1 matches at 9 bases. V lost 5 bases and J lost 6; bases outside the gene matches: 5. The germline V gene encodes CDR1 MNHNS and CDR2 SASEGT. The CDR3 spans 14 residues. CDR3 coding DNA: TGTGCCAGCAGTTACGGGACAGGGATTCAGCCCCAGCATTTT. Translating it yields CASSYGTGIQPQHF.

The chain combines TRBV5-4 with TRBJ2-5; no reliable D call. Germline V gives CDR1 SGHNT, CDR2 YYREEE (reference sequence). This CDR3 is built from 12 residues. The germline V and J ends were trimmed by 5 bases and 5 bases, with 10 bases remaining between them. CDR3 bases: TGTGCCAGCAGTTTAGACTGGGAGACCCAGTACTTC. It is translated as CASSLDWETQYF.

About this clonotype: With a much larger clone just one base away, this may be a read error. The gene calls are TRBV20-1 and TRBJ2-7; either TRBD1 or TRBD2 may fit D (5 bases each). Trimming took off 6 bases at V and 0 bases at J, with 12 bases between the two ends. Germline assignment: CDR1 DFQATT and CDR2 SNEGSKA (reference sequence). The CDR3 has 13 residues. The CDR3 DNA is TGCAGTGCGACCGGGACGCACTCCTACGAGCAGTACTTC. Translating it yields CSATGTHSYEQYF.

There are a few counts of this clonotype. This chain's CDR3 is CASSQAREPPNEQFF. In DNA form, the CDR3 reads TGTGCCAGCAGCCAAGCCAGGGAACCTCCTAATGAGCAGTTCTTC. J is TRBJ2-1 and V is TRBV3-1; the D gene is possibly TRBD1 (5 bases). V was shortened by 1 base and J by 7 bases, with 14 bases between the two germline ends. The CDR3 extends over 15 amino acids. Germline V gene lookup returns CDR1 LGHDT and CDR2 YNNKEL (reference sequence).

This clonotype was observed once. J is TRBJ1-1 and V is TRBV6-6, with 8 bases fitting TRBD1. The CDR3 extends over 14 amino acids. Unmatched junction bases numbered 9, after V lost 8 bases and J lost 4 bases. Germline V gene sequence: CDR1 MNHNY, CDR2 SVGAGI (reference sequence). The CDR3 here is CASARDRLGTEAFF. The CDR3 DNA is TGTGCCAGCGCCAGGGACAGGTTAGGCACTGAAGCTTTCTTT.

This clonotype was picked up many times. V gene TRBV27 combines with J gene TRBJ1-2, with 7 bases lining up with TRBD1. The length of the CDR3 is 12 residues. V lost 6 bases, J lost 5 bases, and 3 bases stayed unmatched. Germline CDR1 is MNHEY and CDR2 is SMNVEV (reference sequence). CDR3 sequence (DNA): TGTGCCAGCAGGGGACAGCTTTATGGCTACACCTTC. Encoded protein: CASRGQLYGYTF.

This clonotype occurred many times. The J gene is TRBJ1-2, the V gene TRBV6-1, with no clear D. CDR3 size: 12 residues. The germline V and J ends were trimmed by 6 bases and 2 bases, with 7 bases remaining between them. Germline CDR1 and CDR2: MNHNS and SASEGT. This chain's CDR3 is CASRALNYGYTF. The CDR3 nucleotides are TGTGCCAGCAGGGCCCTGAACTATGGCTACACCTTC.

This chain links TRBV24-1 with TRBJ2-1, with TRBD1 matching over 7 bases. The trim removed 4 bases at V and 0 bases at J, leaving 11 bases unmatched. The CDR3 has 18 residues. CDR1 and CDR2 from the germline V gene are KGHDR and SFDVKD. For the CDR3, the DNA is TGTGCCACCAGTGACTCCGGGACAGCACTGAGCTCCTACAATGAGCAGTTCTTC. Its translation is CATSDSGTALSSYNEQFF.

For this clonotype: A much larger clone lies a single base off, so this may be a read error. This chain links TRBV29-1 with TRBJ2-1; no clear D gene. Germline CDR1 SQVTM, CDR2 ANQGSEA. The CDR3 is 12 amino acids. V was shortened by 3 bases and J by 5 bases, with 8 bases between the two germline ends. The CDR3 DNA is TGCAGCGTTGAGGTGTCCCACAATGAGCAGTTCTTC. It yields the protein CSVEVSHNEQFF.

Notes on this clonotype: The missing conserved phenylalanine or tryptophan at the end of this CDR3 makes a read error likely. The rearrangement uses TRBV18 and TRBJ2-1; D ambiguous. Trimming stripped 3 bases from V and 0 bases from J, with 6 bases between. This CDR3 is built from 14 residues. Germline V gene lookup returns CDR1 KGHSH and CDR2 LQKENI. CDR3 protein: CASSPASSYNEQFL. As DNA, the CDR3 is TGTGCCAGCTCACCCGCGAGCTCCTACAATGAGCAGTTCTTA.

The genes are TRBV6-5 and TRBJ2-7, with 11 bases identical to TRBD1. Trimming removed 7 bases from V and 5 bases from J; junction bases left unmatched: 10. CDR3 length: 15 amino acids. Germline assignment: CDR1 MNHEY and CDR2 SVGAGI. The CDR3: CASTTRDRGSHEQYF. The DNA of the CDR3 is TGTGCCAGCACCACCCGGGACAGGGGGAGCCACGAGCAGTACTTC.

This clonotype was counted many times. The chain couples TRBV7-2 to TRBJ2-5, with TRBD1 matching over 7 bases. The length of the CDR3 is 14 residues. Germline V gene data show CDR1 as SGHTA and CDR2 as FQGNSA. V lost 5 bases to trimming and J lost 0 bases; unmatched junction nucleotides: 3. CDR3 sequence (DNA): TGTGCCAGCAGCCCGGGACAGTACCAAGAGACCCAGTACTTC. It encodes CASSPGQYQETQYF.

The table lists this clonotype with a few counts. The chain has TRBV7-2 and TRBJ2-6, with 8 nucleotides matching TRBD1. The ends lost 5 bases at V and 4 bases at J; junction bases unmatched: 4. There are 15 residues in the CDR3. The germline gives CDR1 SGHTA, CDR2 FQGNSA. The CDR3 DNA follows: TGTGCCAGCAGCGAACAGGGGGTGGGGGCCAACGTCCTGACTTTC. Translation: CASSEQGVGANVLTF.